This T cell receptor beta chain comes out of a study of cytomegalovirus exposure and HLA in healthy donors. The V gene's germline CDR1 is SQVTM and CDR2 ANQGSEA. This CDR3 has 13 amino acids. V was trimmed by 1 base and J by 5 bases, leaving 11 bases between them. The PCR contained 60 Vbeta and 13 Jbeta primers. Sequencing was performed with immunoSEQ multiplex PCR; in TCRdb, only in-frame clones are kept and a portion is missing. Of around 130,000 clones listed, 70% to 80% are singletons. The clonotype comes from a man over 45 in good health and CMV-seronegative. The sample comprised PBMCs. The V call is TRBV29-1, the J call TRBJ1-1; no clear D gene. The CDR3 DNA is TGCAGCGTTGAAGTCCAGGAGGGTACTGAAGCTTTCTTT. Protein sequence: CSVEVQEGTEAFF.